These 27 T cell receptor beta chains were sequenced from one sample in a study of tumor and adjacent non-tumor tissue in lung cancer (dated 2018 in TCRdb). Bulk unsorted tissue served as the source for RNA extraction, and RNA quality was assessed using a NanoDrop ND-1000 and an Agilent 2100. Normal lung samples were distant non-tumor tissue taken more than 3 cm from the tumor edge. The library relied on multiplex PCR. Sequencing used an Illumina HiSeq 2500. Following protocols modified from ARM-PCR, the researchers constructed TCRbeta libraries through three rounds of nested PCR with primers (Table S4). Clones were called with MiXCR by TCRdb after fastp trimmed the public reads at Q25, and only in-frame beta chains were retained. Records with the same CDR3 protein are collapsed into one entry carrying the most frequent genes and DNA. This sample comprises 85,000 or so distinct CDR3 sequences, around 82% of them detected only once. 21% of the sample is held by the ten biggest clonotypes.

The specimen sequenced was distant non-tumor lung tissue. The receptors were gathered from a woman in her fifties or sixties with non-small cell lung cancer.

In this sample, this clonotype turned up many times. J is TRBJ2-1 and V is TRBV6-6; perhaps TRBD2 as D (5 bases). V lost 4 bases, J lost 8 bases, and 12 bases lay in between. There are 13 residues in the CDR3. Germline V CDR1 and CDR2: MNHNY, SVGAGI (reference sequence). Written as DNA, the CDR3 is TGTGCCAGCAGTTCCCCTAGCTGGCATGAGCAGTTCTTC. Protein sequence: CASSSPSWHEQFF.

This clonotype came up many times. The chain has TRBV29-1 and TRBJ2-7; D is ambiguous. Germline V CDR1 and CDR2: SQVTM, ANQGSEA. The CDR3 length is 13 residues. V shed 5 bases and J shed 2 bases, with 13 bases lying between them. Written as DNA, the CDR3 is TGCAGCGTTCTGGCAGCTCCCACCTACGAGCAGTACTTC. It is translated as CSVLAAPTYEQYF.

On this clonotype itself: At one of its ends the junction is not consistent with the germline gene, which may arise from a read error. This chain joins TRBV6-2 or TRBV6-3 and TRBJ2-7; unclear D gene. Germline CDR1 and CDR2: MNHEY and SVGEGT. The CDR3 runs to 14 residues. The CDR3 sequence is CASSSVVVNYKQYF. CDR3 in DNA: TGTGCCAGCAGTTCGGTTGTCGTCAACTACAAGCAGTACTTC.

About this clonotype: No conserved phenylalanine or tryptophan is present at the end of the CDR3, so a read error is the likely explanation. The chain couples TRBV29-1 to TRBJ2-7; D is uncertain. The CDR3 contains 12 residues. Germline CDR1 reads SQVTM; CDR2 reads ANQGSEA. The ends were cut back, 6 bases at V and 1 base at J, with 10 bases in the middle. CDR3 amino acids: CSVQRGSYEQYL. The CDR3 nucleotides read TGCAGCGTCCAGCGTGGATCCTACGAGCAGTACTTA.

Remarks on this clonotype: Given a much more abundant clone one base away, this may be a read error. This chain connects TRBV7-9 to TRBJ2-1; 14 positions match TRBD2. Germline trimming cut 1 base from V and 2 bases from J; bases unmatched to any gene: 10. The CDR3 contains 20 residues. Per germline, CDR1 SEHNR and CDR2 FQNEAQ (reference sequence). The CDR3 DNA follows: TGTGCCAGCAGCTTAGGTACGACTAGCGGGAGGGGCAGCCCCTACAATGAGCAGTTCTTC. It codes for CASSLGTTSGRGSPYNEQFF.

Many counts were recorded for this clonotype. CDR3 DNA: TGTGCCATCAGTGCGTTAGCGGGAGACTCGAGGAAAAGGGAGCTGTTTTTT. This sequence encodes CAISALAGDSRKRELFF. The chain combines TRBV10-3 with TRBJ2-2; 9 bases agree with TRBD2. In germline, CDR1 is ENHRY, CDR2 SYGVKD. This CDR3 spans 17 amino acids. After removal of 4 bases from V and 9 bases from J, the junction contained 15 bases not matched to a gene.

As concerns this clonotype: Mismatch with germline at one junction end may stem from a read error. The genes are TRBV4-2 and TRBJ1-5; D possibly corresponds to TRBD2 (6 bases). The DNA end favors TRBJ2-3, so the J call may be wrong. Germline loops: CDR1 LGHNA, CDR2 YNFKEQ. This CDR3 has 15 amino acids. The chain's CDR3 is CASTQDLTSNQPQYF. Here the CDR3 DNA reads TGTGCGAGCACCCAAGACCTCACTAGCAATCAGCCTCAGTATTTT.

With respect to this clonotype: Relative to the germline gene, one junction end is altered; a read error may explain this. The chain recombines TRBV28 with TRBJ1-2; TRBD1 might be the D (6 bases). Germline V lookup: CDR1 MDHEN, CDR2 SYDVKM. The CDR3 is made up of 17 amino acids. The CDR3 coding sequence is TGTGCCCGCAGTTTTTGGGCTACGCGGGACAAAAACTATGATTATACCTTC. Amino acids: CARSFWATRDKNYDYTF.

Comments on this clonotype: The junction departs from germline at one end; a sequencing error may be responsible. V gene TRBV10-2 combines with J gene TRBJ2-3, with D hard to call. Looked up from germline, CDR1 is WSHSY and CDR2 is SAAADI. The CDR3 is made up of 15 amino acids. The CDR3 loop reads CTSSVERTSTDTQYF. The DNA of the CDR3 is TGCACCAGCAGTGTGGAGCGTACTAGCACAGATACGCAGTATTTT.

Of note for this clonotype: Sequence at one end of the junction differs from germline and may be a read error. The rearrangement links TRBV11-1 to TRBJ2-5; D may be TRBD1 or TRBD2 (5 bases each). Germline V lookup: CDR1 SGHAT, CDR2 FQDESV (reference sequence). The CDR3 has 14 amino acids. CDR3 sequence reads: CASSPRRGVETHYF. CDR3 coding DNA: TGTGCCAGCAGCCCGAGACGGGGCGTAGAGACCCACTACTTC.

This clonotype was detected once. The rearrangement uses TRBV30 and TRBJ2-1, with D possibly being TRBD2 (5 bases). The CDR3 covers 15 residues. Trimming removed 2 bases at V and 9 bases at J, with 20 bases between. Germline CDR1 and CDR2: GTSNPN and SVGIG (reference sequence). The CDR3 spells CAWSILVINLGEQFF. The CDR3 DNA follows: TGTGCCTGGAGTATACTAGTTATAAATCTAGGTGAGCAGTTCTTC.

Worth noting for this clonotype: The junction and the germline gene differ at one end; a read error may be behind it. The chain links TRBV6-6 to TRBJ2-3, with D possibly being TRBD1 (5 bases). The CDR3 covers 14 residues. CDR1 MNHNY and CDR2 SVGAGI come from the germline V gene (reference sequence). Written as DNA, the CDR3 is TGTACCAGCACCGAAGACAGTACTACAAATACGCGGTATTTT. Its protein product is CTSTEDSTTNTRYF.

This clonotype was recorded once. A read error is possible here, since a much larger clone lies one base away. Because the CDR3 is missing its conserved closing phenylalanine or tryptophan, this is likely a read error. Because the CDR3's place on the DNA is in doubt, the DNA is left out and the CDR3 is given as listed by TCRdb. The chain couples TRBV11-2 to TRBJ1-2. Germline V gene lookup returns CDR1 SGHAT and CDR2 FQNNGV. The CDR3 region is 14 residues in length, termini included. CDR3 amino acids: CASSLLSGGDSATI.

Details on this clonotype: A much larger clone is a single base away; this may be a read error. The chain couples TRBV28 to TRBJ2-1; 11 nucleotides match TRBD1. The CDR3 contains 14 residues. Germline V gene data show CDR1 as MDHEN and CDR2 as SYDVKM. For the CDR3, the DNA is TGTGCCAGCAGTGGGACAGGGGGGGGACATGATCAGTTCTTC. Amino acid sequence: CASSGTGGGHDQFF. Full variable domain (outside the CDR3, taken from reference TRBV28 and TRBJ2-1): DVKVTQSSRYLVKRTGEKVFLECVQDMDHENMFWYRQDPGLGLRLIYFSYDVKMKEKGDIPEGYSVSREKKERFSLILESASTNQTSMYLCASSGTGGGHDQFFGPGTRLTVL.

This rearrangement joins TRBV12-3 or TRBV12-4 to TRBJ2-4; D uncertain. V was cut by 1 base and J by 16 bases, with 23 bases left in between. CDR3 length: 15 residues. CDR3 protein: CASSLGAVDGVTIYF. As DNA, the CDR3 is TGTGCCAGCAGTTTAGGGGCGGTAGACGGTGTGACAATTTACTTC.

Comment on this clonotype: Compared with germline, one end of the junction differs, possibly owing to a read error. This rearrangement joins TRBV6-1 to TRBJ2-3; no definite D call. CDR1 is MNHNS, CDR2 SASEGT, per germline. The CDR3 sequence is 12 residues long. The CDR3 nucleotides are TGCGCCAGCAGTGAAATAGGGGATACGCAGTATTTT. This encodes CASSEIGDTQYF.

This clonotype was detected many times. V usage is TRBV6-1 and J usage is TRBJ2-5; D gene unclear. The CDR3 is 15 amino acids. Per germline, CDR1 MNHNS and CDR2 SASEGT. The V gene lost 2 bases and the J gene lost 4 bases, with 14 bases spanning the gap. The CDR3 region has the DNA TGTGCCAGCAGTGAATCCCCGGTGGGGTTAGAGACCCAGTACTTC. Translating gives CASSESPVGLETQYF.

Notes on this clonotype: A junction boundary mismatches the germline segment, possibly from a read error. CDR3 DNA sequence: TGTTCCAGCAGCTTAGAGAAAGAATATAATTCACCCCTCCACTTT. Translated, it gives CSSSLEKEYNSPLHF. This chain uses TRBV11-2 with TRBJ1-6; no clear D gene. Germline V gives CDR1 SGHAT, CDR2 FQNNGV. This CDR3 is 15 amino acids long.

The chain employs TRBV10-3 and TRBJ2-7, with D tentatively TRBD1 (6 bases). V lost 11 bases and J lost 5, with 19 bases in between. The CDR3 is 13 residues long. The V gene's germline CDR1 is ENHRY and CDR2 SYGVKD. The CDR3 is CASRNRDSNEQYF. The CDR3 bases are TGTGCCTCCCGGAACAGGGATTCCAACGAGCAGTACTTC.

Points on this clonotype: A junction end diverges from the germline sequence, so it may reflect a read error. This chain connects TRBV5-1 to TRBJ2-1; D is uncertain. From germline, CDR1 is SGHRS and CDR2 YFSETQ. This CDR3 has 15 residues. Here the CDR3 DNA reads TGCACCAGCAGCTGGGTATCGGACCCATACAATGAGCAGTTCTTC. This sequence encodes CTSSWVSDPYNEQFF.

The V call is TRBV6-1, the J call TRBJ2-3; 9 bases are a match to TRBD1. Trimming at V came to 6 bases and at J to 4 bases, leaving 8 bases not matched to a gene. The CDR3 loop spans 15 amino acids. The germline CDR1 and CDR2 sequences are MNHNS and SASEGT. CDR3 sequence (DNA): TGTGCCAGCAGACGACAAACAGGGGGCGCAGATACGCAGTATTTT. Translated, it gives CASRRQTGGADTQYF.

Turning to this clonotype: The conserved final phenylalanine or tryptophan is absent from the CDR3, which likely points to a read error. The chain has TRBV29-1 and TRBJ2-1; D remains ambiguous. Trimming cost V 7 bases and J 7 bases, with 14 bases left between them. CDR1 and CDR2 (germline): SQVTM, ANQGSEA. This CDR3 has 12 residues. DNA for the CDR3: TGCAGCGCTATAGGTACATGGAATGAGCAGTTCGTC. Residues: CSAIGTWNEQFV.

This clonotype is a singleton in its sample. The junction departs from germline at one end; a sequencing error may be responsible. The genes are TRBV5-4 and TRBJ2-7, with D perhaps TRBD2 (5 bases). This CDR3 contains 13 residues. The germline gives CDR1 SGHNT, CDR2 YYREEE (reference sequence). The CDR3 spells CVSLTGGGYEQYF. CDR3 DNA: TGTGTCAGCCTTACTGGCGGAGGCTACGAGCAGTACTTC. Using reference TRBV5-4 and TRBJ2-7 for the parts outside the CDR3, the full variable domain is ETGVTQSPTHLIKTRGQQVTLRCSSQSGHNTVSWYQQALGQGPQFIFQYYREEENGRGNFPPRFSGLQFPNYSSELNVNALELDDSALYLCVSLTGGGYEQYFGPGTRLTVT.

A word on this clonotype: The conserved phenylalanine or tryptophan normally closing the CDR3 is absent here, so this likely arose from a read error. No DNA is shown, since the ends of the CDR3 on it are uncertain; the CDR3 is the one TCRdb lists. The chain recombines TRBV28 with TRBJ2-2; the table's D call TRBD2 went unverified against the DNA. The germline CDR1 and CDR2 sequences are MDHEN and SYDVKM. Including both end residues, the CDR3 is 14 amino acids long. CDR3: CASSRTSAAGEPFY.

For this clonotype: This may arise from a read error, as a much more abundant clone is one base away. The rearrangement links TRBV5-3 to TRBJ2-7; perhaps TRBD2 as D (6 bases). TRBV5-3 is annotated as an ORF whose role is uncertain. The CDR3 covers 14 residues. CDR3 DNA sequence: TGTACCAGAAGCCTCCGGGACTTTTCCTACGAGCAGTACTTC. It encodes CTRSLRDFSYEQYF.

Note on this clonotype: One end of the junction varies from germline; a read error may be responsible. In DNA form, the CDR3 reads TGTGCCGGTAGGGCGGGAGAATGGACCGGGGAGCTGCTTTTT. This sequence encodes CAGRAGEWTGELLF. The chain joins TRBV12-3 or TRBV12-4 to TRBJ2-2; 7 nucleotides match TRBD2. The CDR3 length is 14 residues.

Remarks on this clonotype: Compared with germline, one end of the junction differs, possibly owing to a read error. The chain carries TRBV5-1 and TRBJ2-3; D remains ambiguous. Germline V gene sequence: CDR1 SGHRS, CDR2 YFSETQ. The CDR3 length is 13 residues. CDR3 amino acids: CASRLLGPDTRYF. CDR3 coding DNA: TGTGCCAGCCGACTGCTCGGTCCAGATACGCGGTATTTT.